Included here is one T cell receptor (beta chain) sequence, with context. What it recognizes is unknown. Germline loops: CDR1 SGDLS, CDR2 YYNGEE. CDR3 size: 16 residues. The V gene lost 0 bases and the J gene lost 4 bases, with 14 bases spanning the gap. This record comes from a study of beta chain features in type 1 diabetes. Broader study findings: With patients and controls alike, PCR might favor shorter templates to an equal degree. Type 1 diabetes patients showed a moderate but significant shortening of TCRB CDR3s in all four CD4+ subsets. Small HLA sub-analyses could not settle whether HLA shapes TCRB rearrangement.

cDNA synthesis used the whole RNA isolate, giving expressed TCRB sequences. Assay used: immunoSEQ multiplex PCR; TCRdb lists only in-frame clones, some missing. The data show 350,000 to 450,000 clones, roughly an eighth seen once. The rearrangement joins TRBV9 to TRBJ1-3; no clear D. What was sequenced was naive CD4+ T cells from blood. This receptor was identified in a woman between 18 and 29 years old with type 1 diabetes. As DNA, the CDR3 is TGTGCCAGCAGCGTAGACGCCGGGGTTCCGGGAAACACCATATATTTT. This gives the protein CASSVDAGVPGNTIYF.